Below, 10 T cell receptor beta chains from the same sample are listed, as sequenced in a study of CD8+CD57+ T cells in acquired aplastic anemia. The TCR beta profiling, which covered VDJ combination and CDR3 sequence, was carried out using genomic DNA as the template. Each CDR3 protein gets one entry after TCRdb re-called the reads with MiXCR. The sample carries about 240,000 distinct CDR3 sequences, around 45% recorded once. CD8+CD57+ cell expansion, shown by flow cytometry, had occurred in the patients selected for sequencing. Sequencing input: sorted CD4+, CD8+, or CD8+CD57+ T cells (not recorded which) from PBMCs. These receptors came from a human donor with aplastic anemia.

This chain links TRBV12-3 or TRBV12-4 with TRBJ1-2; TRBD1 matches at 8 bases. V trimming: 5 bases; J trimming: 6 bases; junction bases outside the gene matches: 5. This CDR3 spans 13 amino acids. The CDR3 region has the DNA TGTGCCAGCAGTCTACAGGGGGGAGATGGCTACACCTTC. The encoded protein is CASSLQGGDGYTF.

About this clonotype itself: One end of the junction fails to match germline, which may point to a read error. The rearrangement uses TRBV7-7 and TRBJ2-6, with 8 bases fitting TRBD1. CDR3 size: 11 residues. Per germline, CDR1 SSHAT and CDR2 FNYEAQ (reference sequence). The CDR3 region is CASSLGTGLTF. The CDR3 DNA reads as TGTGCTAGCAGCTTGGGGACAGGTCTGACTTTC.

Remarks on this clonotype: One base away lies a much larger clone, so this may be a sequencing read error. This chain joins TRBV10-3 and TRBJ2-1; TRBD2 matches at 9 bases. Germline V gene sequence: CDR1 ENHRY, CDR2 SYGVKD. V gave up 10 bases and J gave up 10 bases; unmatched junction bases: 20. The CDR3 contains 16 residues. The CDR3 DNA reads TGTGCCAGCACCGGAATCGGTCGCGGGGGGGAAGCAGAGCAGTTCTTC. It specifies CASTGIGRGGEAEQFF.

Ten or more counts support this clonotype. The V gene is TRBV7-2, the J gene TRBJ2-7; D uncertain. The CDR3 consists of 14 residues. Germline V gives CDR1 SGHTA, CDR2 FQGNSA. Trimming shortened V by 3 bases and J by 2 bases, and 11 bases separated the two germline ends. The CDR3 spells CASSFTGPTYEQYF. The CDR3 DNA is TGTGCCAGCAGCTTCACCGGACCCACCTACGAGCAGTACTTC.

The gene calls are TRBV5-6 and TRBJ2-7; maybe TRBD2 (5 bases). Trimming stripped 5 bases from V and 1 base from J, with 10 bases between. This CDR3 contains 13 residues. Germline CDR1 and CDR2: SGHDT and YYEEEE. The CDR3 reads CASRYRDSYEQYF. DNA for the CDR3: TGTGCCAGCAGATATCGGGATTCCTACGAGCAGTACTTC.

This clonotype has at least ten counts. The chain recombines TRBV28 with TRBJ1-1; D gene uncertain. The germline CDR1 and CDR2 sequences are MDHEN and SYDVKM. Trimming left V 9 bases short and J 10 bases short, with 6 bases between. CDR3 size: 8 residues. In DNA, the CDR3 is TGTGCCAGTTCAGGAGCTTTCTTT. This encodes CASSGAFF.

In its sample, this clonotype was seen many times. This sequence joins TRBV10-1 and TRBJ1-1; 8 nucleotides line up with TRBD1. V lost 4 bases and J lost 1; bases outside the gene matches: 11. This CDR3 region has 17 residues. Germline assignment: CDR1 WNHNN and CDR2 SYGVQD (reference sequence). The CDR3 region has the DNA TGCGCCAGCAGTGCGGATTTTTCCGGGACAGGGAACACTGAAGCTTTCTTT. Translating gives CASSADFSGTGNTEAFF.

This clonotype has at least ten counts. The chain uses TRBV4-2 and TRBJ1-1; D is undetermined. The CDR3 consists of 14 residues. Trimming removed 0 bases at V and 3 bases at J, with 8 bases between. Germline CDR1 and CDR2: LGHNA and YNFKEQ. CDR3 DNA sequence: TGTGCCAGCAGCCAAGATCCCTGGGACACTGAAGCTTTCTTT. Amino acids: CASSQDPWDTEAFF.

In this sample, this clonotype turned up once. The V call is TRBV7-2, the J call TRBJ2-7; no clear D gene. With 4 bases removed from V and 3 bases from J, the gap between germline ends came to 13 bases. The CDR3 spans 14 residues. The V gene's germline CDR1 is SGHTA and CDR2 FQGNSA. The CDR3 sequence: CASSSDMVGYEQYF. The CDR3 DNA is TGTGCCAGCAGCTCCGACATGGTCGGCTACGAGCAGTACTTC.

The chain combines TRBV4-1 with TRBJ1-6; 7 nucleotides align to TRBD1. CDR3 length equals 14 residues. CDR1 is MGHRA and CDR2 is YSYEKL in the germline V gene. Unmatched junction bases numbered 3, after V lost 1 base and J lost 9 bases. Here the CDR3 reads CASSQGGGVSPLHF. In nucleotides, the CDR3 is TGCGCCAGCAGCCAAGGAGGGGGCGTTTCACCCCTCCACTTT.